This TCR beta chain was recorded in a study of blood T cell repertoires in COVID-19. Study summary: The study drew acute and convalescent COVID-19 samples from the United States, Italy and Spain. T cells, B-cell-depleted T cells, or PBMCs provided the cDNA or gDNA that served as material.

The junction had 5 bases not matched to a gene; V was cut back by 1 base and J by 7 bases. The germline V gene encodes CDR1 SGHDN and CDR2 FVKESK. The CDR3 length is 15 residues. As handled by the study authors: Amplification with reference gene primers provided the estimates of nucleated cell counts. Repertoires were generated with immunoSEQ multiplex PCR, while TCRdb's copy carries only in-frame clones and drops some. The V and J calls and clone size come from that table; D and trimming were worked out from the DNA. The table records more than 25,000 clones, 89% of them present only once. This TCR was sampled from a woman aged 40 to 50 with active or convalescent COVID-19. Sequenced sample: peripheral blood. V usage is TRBV14 and J usage is TRBJ2-2; 8 bases match TRBD1. The CDR3 region is CASSQGQGSVGELFF. The CDR3 DNA is TGTGCCAGCAGCCAAGGACAGGGGAGTGTCGGGGAGCTGTTTTTT.